This T cell receptor beta chain was profiled in a study of OX40 agonist ivuxolimab in advanced cancers. Study-level information: Each dose-escalation patient presented with hepatocellular carcinoma, melanoma, renal cell or head and neck cancer.

The protocol was immunoSEQ multiplex PCR, while the TCRdb copy is restricted to in-frame clones and leaves out a portion. This table holds roughly 92,000 clones, approximately 84% found once. Germline assignment: CDR1 SGHVS and CDR2 FNYEAQ. CDR3 length equals 17 residues. V dropped 5 bases and J dropped 0 bases, with 18 bases sitting between them. V usage is TRBV7-6 and J usage is TRBJ2-3, with D hard to call. The receptor was derived from an adult with an advanced solid tumor such as melanoma, head and neck, liver or kidney cancer. The sequenced sample was CD4+ or CD8+ T cells sorted from blood, obtained in a trial of the OX40 agonist ivuxolimab. In nucleotides, the CDR3 is TGTGCCAGCAGCGGGATCCGGGCATGGTCTAGCACAGATACGCAGTATTTT. It yields the protein CASSGIRAWSSTDTQYF.